Below, 16 T cell receptor beta chains from the same sample are listed, as sequenced in a study of graft-versus-host responses after intestinal transplantation. Libraries were prepared by immunoSEQ multiplex PCR; TCRdb keeps only in-frame clonotypes and omits some of them. The table has tens of thousands of clones, 95% seen once. No antigen has been assigned to these receptors. The sample here was unstimulated CD8+ T cells sorted from spleen or lymph node cells, taken before transplant. The receptors stem from a human donor who was the organ donor for an intestinal transplant.

V and J are TRBV4-1 and TRBJ2-7; the D gene is possibly TRBD1 (5 bases). Germline loops: CDR1 MGHRA, CDR2 YSYEKL. Trimming took off 1 base at V and 3 bases at J, with 10 bases between the two ends. This CDR3 has 14 residues. The CDR3 loop is CASSQVRDIYEQYF. CDR3 DNA: TGCGCCAGCAGCCAAGTCAGGGATATCTACGAGCAGTACTTC.

The count of this clone is one. The rearrangement links TRBV4-2 to TRBJ2-3; 12 nucleotides match TRBD2. The CDR3 has 21 residues. Germline lookup yields CDR1 LGHNA and CDR2 YNFKEQ. V shed 4 bases, J shed 2 bases, and the junction held 19 bases outside the gene matches. CDR3 bases: TGTGCCAGCAGCCCCAGGCTGCTAGCGGGGGGGCCTTATGGTCTCACAGATACGCAGTATTTT. Protein sequence: CASSPRLLAGGPYGLTDTQYF.

V gene TRBV4-1 combines with J gene TRBJ2-5; TRBD1 matches 11 bases. V lost 3 bases and J lost 4; bases outside the gene matches: 4. Germline CDR1 MGHRA, CDR2 YSYEKL. The CDR3 is 15 amino acids. CDR3 nucleotides: TGCGCCAGCAGCCACGGGACAGGGGGTGGAGAGACCCAGTACTTC. It encodes CASSHGTGGGETQYF.

This chain connects TRBV6-1 to TRBJ2-1; D gene unclear. In germline, CDR1 is MNHNS, CDR2 SASEGT. The V gene lost 2 bases and the J gene lost 5 bases, with 13 bases spanning the gap. CDR3 length equals 15 residues. The CDR3 bases are TGTGCCAGCAGTGAAATTGCGTTAGGAGACAATGAGCAGTTCTTC. Amino acids: CASSEIALGDNEQFF.

Details on this clone: In the same sample, other DNA sequences code for this CDR3. The rearrangement links TRBV27 to TRBJ2-7; possibly TRBD2 for D (7 bases). The CDR3 runs to 15 residues. V lost 3 bases and J lost 3, with 15 bases in between. Germline-derived CDR1 and CDR2 are MNHEY and SMNVEV (reference sequence). The CDR3 DNA is TGTGCCAGCAGTTTGTCGGGGGGCTACGGCTACGAGCAGTACTTC. Protein product: CASSLSGGYGYEQYF.

The chain joins TRBV7-9 to TRBJ2-3; 7 nucleotides match TRBD2. Germline CDR1 and CDR2: SEHNR and FQNEAQ (reference sequence). This CDR3 region has 18 residues. J lost 2 bases, V lost 4 bases, and 15 bases had no gene match. The CDR3 protein is CASSSWTSLVFSTDTQYF. CDR3 nucleotide sequence: TGTGCCAGCAGCTCCTGGACTAGTCTCGTCTTTTCCACAGATACGCAGTATTTT.

This clone was seen once. The chain employs TRBV9 and TRBJ2-7; 8 nucleotides agree with TRBD2. This CDR3 region has 12 residues. Germline values: CDR1 SGDLS, CDR2 YYNGEE. The ends lost 3 bases at V and 4 bases at J; junction bases unmatched: 0. The CDR3 DNA follows: TGTGCCAGCAGCGCGGGGGGGTACGAGCAGTACTTC. Amino acids: CASSAGGYEQYF.

J is TRBJ1-2 and V is TRBV19; possibly TRBD1 for D (5 bases). Germline loops: CDR1 LNHDA, CDR2 SQIVND (reference sequence). This CDR3 spans 13 amino acids. V lost 7 bases, J lost 8 bases, and 17 bases lay in between. CDR3 nucleotide sequence: TGTGCCAGTACTCCTGACAGTTATGGAGGCTACACCTTC. This encodes CASTPDSYGGYTF.

The chain recombines TRBV5-1 with TRBJ2-3, with D maybe TRBD1 (6 bases). V lost 0 bases and J lost 6, with 8 bases in between. From germline, CDR1 is SGHRS and CDR2 YFSETQ. CDR3 size: 13 residues. The CDR3 DNA reads TGCGCCAGCAGCTTGGTAAGGGGGGATACGCAGTATTTT. Protein sequence: CASSLVRGDTQYF.

The rearrangement links TRBV6-1 to TRBJ2-7; D gene uncertain. The germline V gene encodes CDR1 MNHNS and CDR2 SASEGT. The CDR3 runs 13 residues. Trimming removed 4 bases from V and 1 base from J, with 8 bases in between. The CDR3 reads CASSVFQSYEQYF. The CDR3, as DNA: TGTGCCAGCAGTGTCTTCCAATCCTACGAGCAGTACTTC.

This clone was seen only once. The J gene is TRBJ1-1, the V gene TRBV21-1. TRBV21-1 is shown as a pseudogene. This CDR3 is built from 15 residues. In nucleotides, the CDR3 is TGTGCCAGCAGCAAAGAGAGGGGAACGAACACTGAAGCTTTCTTT. Protein: CASSKERGTNTEAFF.

The chain recombines TRBV7-2 with TRBJ2-3; D not resolved. V gave up 3 bases and J gave up 7 bases, with 8 bases separating them. This CDR3 has 12 amino acids. Germline V gives CDR1 SGHTA, CDR2 FQGNSA. CDR3 sequence: CASSLDPYTQYF. Here the CDR3 DNA reads TGTGCCAGCAGCTTGGACCCATATACGCAGTATTTT.

The chain recombines TRBV28 with TRBJ2-7, with 9 bases fitting TRBD1. With V trimmed by 5 bases and J by 3 bases, 8 bases remained unmatched. The CDR3 consists of 15 residues. Per germline, CDR1 MDHEN and CDR2 SYDVKM. In DNA, the CDR3 is TGTGCCAGCAGTCCTGCGGGACAGGGAAACTACGAGCAGTACTTC. Amino acid sequence: CASSPAGQGNYEQYF.

V usage is TRBV7-2 and J usage is TRBJ2-2; 14 nucleotides agree with TRBD2. Trimming removed 5 bases from V and 6 bases from J; junction bases left unmatched: 5. The CDR3 extends over 16 amino acids. Looked up from germline, CDR1 is SGHTA and CDR2 is FQGNSA. CDR3 DNA sequence: TGTGCCAGCAGCACTAGACTAGCGGGGGGGTCCGGGGAGCTGTTTTTT. Translation: CASSTRLAGGSGELFF.

This clone was seen a single time. This chain links TRBV9 with TRBJ1-4; no clear D. The length of the CDR3 is 15 residues. V shed 4 bases and J shed 6 bases, with 16 bases lying between them. The germline gives CDR1 SGDLS, CDR2 YYNGEE. The CDR3 DNA sequence: TGTGCCAGCAGCCGGGTGGGGTCGGTGTATGAAAAACTGTTTTTT. It is translated as CASSRVGSVYEKLFF.

The rearrangement links TRBV7-9 to TRBJ2-7; D gene ambiguous. V was clipped by 5 bases and J by 2 bases, with 13 bases between them. There are 14 residues in the CDR3. Germline CDR1 is SEHNR and CDR2 is FQNEAQ (reference sequence). In DNA, the CDR3 is TGTGCCAGCAGCCCCCTGTCTGGGACCTACGAGCAGTACTTC. Amino acid sequence: CASSPLSGTYEQYF.